This T cell receptor (beta chain) was captured in a study of cytotoxic CD8 clonotypes in ibrutinib-treated CLL. Overall study context: There were roughly 12 relapsed/refractory patients and about 14 treatment-naive patients, and under 18 were IGHV unmutated.

The repertoire was sequenced with immunoSEQ multiplex PCR; TCRdb's copy has only in-frame clones and lacks some. The sample has some 76,000 clones; less than 90% are singletons. Per germline, CDR1 SGDLS and CDR2 YYNGEE. With 2 bases clipped from V and 1 base from J, the junction kept 0 bases outside the gene matches. This CDR3 is built from 14 residues. Specimen: PBMCs, collected after 24 months of ibrutinib treatment. The clonotype was recovered from a human donor with chronic lymphocytic leukemia. The chain recombines TRBV9 with TRBJ1-3, with 7 positions matching TRBD1. DNA for the CDR3: TGTGCCAGCAGCGTGGACAGGTCTGGAAACACCATATATTTT. This sequence encodes CASSVDRSGNTIYF.